These 28 T cell receptor beta chains originate from one sample sequenced in a study of regulatory T cells in long-lasting Graves disease. With iRepertoire HTBI primers and Arm-PCR of CDR3 regions, TCR beta libraries were built. Using its own MiXCR run on the multiplex PCR reads, TCRdb lists one record per CDR3 protein. The sample lists under 450,000 distinct CDR3 sequences, roughly 12% seen once, with approximately 20% in the top ten. Specified time point: newly diagnosed GD, antithyroid drugs for less than 3 months. Construction of the TCR library relied on RNA isolated from PBMCs. These records were also assigned to another study, of T cells in Graves' hyperthyroidism and ophthalmopathy.

Sequences were derived from peripheral blood mononuclear cells (PBMCs), sampled at new diagnosis, from a patient treated with antithyroid drugs. Every receptor here comes from a woman in her late teens or twenties with Graves disease.

As for this clonotype: This sequence may be a read error, since a much larger clone differs from it by one base. The chain links TRBV7-8 to TRBJ2-7, with D perhaps TRBD1 or TRBD2 (5 bases each). This CDR3 is built from 14 residues. Germline V gene data show CDR1 as SGHVS and CDR2 as FQNEAQ. The germline V and J ends were trimmed by 1 base and 4 bases, with 11 bases remaining between them. The CDR3 region has the DNA TGTGCCAGCAGCTTAGAACTAGGGGATTACGAGCAGTACTTC. The encoded protein is CASSLELGDYEQYF.

This clonotype was observed at least ten times. The V and J genes are TRBV2 and TRBJ1-1; the D gene is possibly TRBD1 (5 bases). The CDR3 consists of 14 residues. V lost 4 bases and J 5 bases, leaving 14 bases between the germline ends. Germline values: CDR1 SNHLY, CDR2 FYNNEI. CDR3: CASSVSRAGTEAFF. The CDR3 bases are TGTGCCAGCAGTGTTAGCAGGGCTGGAACTGAAGCTTTCTTT.

In its sample, this clonotype was seen many times. The V call is TRBV12-3 or TRBV12-4, the J call TRBJ2-3; D unresolved. This CDR3 spans 13 amino acids. Deletions cut 3 bases from V and 6 bases from J, with 10 bases between. CDR3 nucleotide sequence: TGTGCCAGCAGTTTCGCCGAGTTGGATACGCAGTATTTT. Protein product: CASSFAELDTQYF.

This clonotype appeared many times. The rearrangement links TRBV13 to TRBJ2-4; D unclear. The CDR3 runs 14 residues. With 4 bases removed from V and 1 base from J, the gap between germline ends came to 8 bases. CDR1 is PRHDT and CDR2 is FYEKMQ in the germline V gene (reference sequence). The CDR3 here is CASSSRGAKNIQYF. CDR3 nucleotide sequence: TGTGCCAGCAGCTCCCGTGGGGCCAAAAACATTCAGTACTTC.

This clonotype was counted many times. The chain is built from TRBV7-3 and TRBJ2-2, with 7 bases matching TRBD2. The germline gives CDR1 SGHTA, CDR2 FQGTGA. V was pared by 1 base and J by 6 bases, with 8 bases of the junction left unmatched. CDR3 size: 16 residues. The CDR3 here is CASSLIRRGKAGELFF. DNA of the CDR3: TGTGCCAGCAGCTTAATTAGGCGGGGGAAGGCCGGGGAGCTGTTTTTT.

This clonotype has ten or more counts. This sequence joins TRBV27 and TRBJ2-5, with TRBD1 as a possible D gene (5 bases). The CDR3 is 15 residues long. Trimming pared 5 bases from V and 2 bases from J, leaving 15 bases between. Germline V gene lookup returns CDR1 MNHEY and CDR2 SMNVEV (reference sequence). CDR3: CASSPSGIPQETQYF. In DNA, the CDR3 is TGTGCCAGCAGTCCCTCAGGGATTCCTCAAGAGACCCAGTACTTC.

The table lists this clonotype with many counts. This sequence joins TRBV14 and TRBJ2-1; D is uncertain. Between the trimmed V and J ends, which lost 5 bases and 13 bases, there was a span of 15 bases. From germline, CDR1 is SGHDN and CDR2 FVKESK. The CDR3 loop spans 12 amino acids. The CDR3 coding sequence is TGTGCCAGCAGCTTCTCGGTGGTTATTCAGTTCTTC. It translates to CASSFSVVIQFF.

This clonotype appeared many times. The chain has TRBV6-2 or TRBV6-3 and TRBJ2-5; D gene unclear. This CDR3 is built from 15 residues. The V gene's germline CDR1 is MNHEY and CDR2 SVGEGT. V was clipped by 0 bases and J by 3 bases, with 11 bases between them. CDR3 region: CASSYSAGYKETQYF. The CDR3 DNA is TGTGCCAGCAGTTACTCGGCCGGGTATAAAGAGACCCAGTACTTC.

The chain recombines TRBV27 with TRBJ1-6; 8 nucleotides align to TRBD1. Germline assignment: CDR1 MNHEY and CDR2 SMNVEV (reference sequence). The CDR3 sequence is 18 residues long. V dropped 6 bases and J dropped 10; count of bases not matched to a gene: 20. DNA of the CDR3: TGTGCCAGCAGCATAATCCAGGGGGCGCGAGACCCAAAGTCACCCCTCCACTTT. Encoded protein: CASSIIQGARDPKSPLHF.

This clonotype came up many times. A read error is possible here, since a much larger clone lies one base away. The chain is built from TRBV6-2 or TRBV6-3 and TRBJ2-3, with 7 bases lining up with TRBD2. The junction had 0 bases not matched to a gene; V was cut back by 0 bases and J by 0 bases. Germline loops: CDR1 MNHEY, CDR2 SVGEGT. The CDR3 loop spans 15 amino acids. CDR3 in amino acids: CASSYSSGSTDTQYF. The CDR3 coding sequence is TGTGCCAGCAGTTACTCTAGCGGGAGCACAGATACGCAGTATTTT.

There are a few counts of this clonotype. V usage is TRBV4-3 and J usage is TRBJ2-1, with D unresolved. V gave up 0 bases and J gave up 4 bases, with 10 bases separating them. Germline V gene sequence: CDR1 LGHNA, CDR2 YSLEER. The CDR3 has 15 amino acids. The CDR3 DNA reads TGCGCCAGCAGCCAAGATAGAACGGAGTACAATGAGCAGTTCTTC. This encodes CASSQDRTEYNEQFF.

There are many counts of this clonotype. This rearrangement joins TRBV27 to TRBJ1-1; a weak D match, TRBD1 (5 bases). Trimming removed 2 bases at V and 7 bases at J, with 8 bases between. The germline V gene encodes CDR1 MNHEY and CDR2 SMNVEV (reference sequence). This CDR3 is 12 amino acids long. CDR3 region: CASSLGAGEAFF. CDR3 DNA: TGTGCCAGCAGTTTAGGGGCGGGTGAAGCTTTCTTT.

This clonotype was counted between two and nine times. The chain carries TRBV24-1 and TRBJ2-2; no reliable D call. The germline V and J ends were trimmed by 5 bases and 1 base, with 4 bases remaining between them. The CDR3 loop spans 13 amino acids. The germline V gene has CDR1 KGHDR and CDR2 SFDVKD. The CDR3 coding sequence is TGTGCCACCAGTGGTCTGAACACCGGGGAGCTGTTTTTT. Its protein is CATSGLNTGELFF.

The chain joins TRBV20-1 to TRBJ2-5; a possible D gene is TRBD2 (7 bases). The CDR3 covers 17 residues. The V end lost 1 base, the J end lost 2 bases, and 20 bases lay between the germline ends. Germline V gives CDR1 DFQATT, CDR2 SNEGSKA (reference sequence). For the CDR3, the DNA is TGCAGTGCTAGAGGAACTATCGGGGGGCAGAGACAAGAGACCCAGTACTTC. Its translation is CSARGTIGGQRQETQYF.

This clonotype occurred many times. The V call is TRBV7-8, the J call TRBJ1-5; D unresolved. Germline values: CDR1 SGHVS, CDR2 FQNEAQ. The V end was cut by 0 bases, the J end by 9 bases, with 15 bases between. CDR3 length: 15 residues. CDR3 in amino acids: CASSLAWGGPRPQHF. The CDR3 DNA follows: TGTGCCAGCAGCTTAGCGTGGGGAGGCCCGAGGCCCCAGCATTTT.

Ten or more counts support this clonotype. CDR3 residues: CASSSGTGVTDTQYF. In DNA form, the CDR3 reads TGTGCCAGCAGTTCCGGGACAGGGGTGACAGATACGCAGTATTTT. This chain joins TRBV12-3 or TRBV12-4 and TRBJ2-3; 10 bases agree with TRBD1. Germline trimming cut 4 bases from V and 3 bases from J; bases unmatched to any gene: 4. The CDR3 extends over 15 amino acids.

This clonotype was observed many times. This chain uses TRBV7-2 with TRBJ2-7; TRBD2 is a possible D gene (7 bases). The CDR3 contains 15 residues. Germline loops: CDR1 SGHTA, CDR2 FQGNSA. With 5 bases removed from V and 9 bases from J, the gap between germline ends came to 23 bases. The CDR3 bases are TGTGCCAGCAGCGACGGGGACACTCCCCGCGGGGGGCAGTACTTC. Translating it yields CASSDGDTPRGGQYF.

This clonotype came up many times. The chain uses TRBV28 and TRBJ1-1, with D perhaps TRBD1 (5 bases). CDR1 and CDR2 (germline): MDHEN, SYDVKM. V lost 5 bases to trimming and J lost 1 base, with 11 bases between them. The CDR3 consists of 14 residues. The CDR3 nucleotides are TGTGCCAGCAGTCCCAGGGTCCGGAACACTGAAGCTTTCTTT. Translating it yields CASSPRVRNTEAFF.

Many counts were recorded for this clonotype. The chain carries TRBV28 and TRBJ2-1; 8 bases map to TRBD2. Germline V gene sequence: CDR1 MDHEN, CDR2 SYDVKM. After removal of 1 base from V and 5 bases from J, the junction contained 4 bases not matched to a gene. This CDR3 contains 15 residues. The CDR3 DNA follows: TGTGCCAGCAGTTTATTGTCAGCGGGAGACAATGAGCAGTTCTTC. Its protein is CASSLLSAGDNEQFF.

This clonotype occurred many times. The chain links TRBV20-1 to TRBJ2-1; 9 positions agree with TRBD2. The J segment lost 10 bases and the V segment lost 0 bases, leaving 16 bases of the junction unmatched. Germline assignment: CDR1 DFQATT and CDR2 SNEGSKA (reference sequence). There are 17 residues in the CDR3. CDR3 amino acids: CSARDFQRLAGRQEQFF. As DNA, the CDR3 is TGCAGTGCTAGAGATTTTCAACGGCTAGCGGGGAGGCAGGAGCAGTTCTTC.

This clonotype was detected only a few times. This chain joins TRBV18 and TRBJ1-2; a possible D gene is TRBD1 (6 bases). In germline, CDR1 is KGHSH, CDR2 LQKENI. V was clipped by 0 bases and J by 5 bases, with 13 bases between them. The CDR3 sequence is 15 residues long. The CDR3 is CASSPPGRGRYGYTF. As DNA, the CDR3 is TGTGCCAGCTCACCACCCGGCAGGGGTCGATATGGCTACACCTTC.

The chain employs TRBV6-2 or TRBV6-3 and TRBJ1-5, with D hard to call. The germline V gene encodes CDR1 MNHEY and CDR2 SVGEGT. The CDR3 loop spans 14 amino acids. V was shortened by 6 bases and J by 4 bases, with 13 bases between the two germline ends. Written as DNA, the CDR3 is TGTGCCAGCAGCTCTGGACGGATAAATCAGCCCCAGCATTTT. Translated: CASSSGRINQPQHF.

This clonotype turned up a few times. This sequence may be a read error, since a much larger clone differs from it by one base. This chain connects TRBV27 to TRBJ1-5; 7 bases fit TRBD1. Germline V gene sequence: CDR1 MNHEY, CDR2 SMNVEV (reference sequence). The CDR3 contains 15 residues. CDR3 in DNA: TGTGCCAACAGTTTGAGGGGGCGCGGAGATCAGCCCCAGCATTTT. Its protein product is CANSLRGRGDQPQHF.

There are many counts of this clonotype. This sequence joins TRBV12-3 or TRBV12-4 and TRBJ2-5; D not resolved. The CDR3 is made up of 12 amino acids. V lost 3 bases and J lost 5, with 7 bases in between. The CDR3 sequence: CASSFGPETQYF. The CDR3 DNA is TGTGCCAGCAGTTTCGGTCCGGAGACCCAGTACTTC.

The sample holds many counts of this clonotype. The rearrangement links TRBV10-3 to TRBJ1-2; 8 bases are a match to TRBD1. With 8 bases clipped from V and 6 bases from J, the junction kept 11 bases outside the gene matches. From germline, CDR1 is ENHRY and CDR2 SYGVKD. The CDR3 spans 14 residues. CDR3 loop: CAISYDRGAHGYTF. The CDR3, as DNA: TGTGCCATCTCTTACGACAGGGGTGCTCATGGCTACACCTTC.

This clonotype was counted many times. This chain joins TRBV12-3 or TRBV12-4 and TRBJ1-5; D is unclear. The ends were cut back, 1 base at V and 11 bases at J, with 12 bases in the middle. The CDR3 has 13 residues. This chain's CDR3 is CASSLVVGRAQHF. As DNA, the CDR3 is TGTGCCAGCAGTTTAGTTGTGGGAAGGGCCCAGCATTTT.

In this sample, this clonotype turned up many times. Mismatch with germline at one junction end may stem from a read error. This rearrangement joins TRBV11-2 to TRBJ2-7, with 8 positions matching TRBD2. Germline values: CDR1 SGHAT, CDR2 FQNNGV. The CDR3 has 15 residues. The CDR3 sequence is CASSQGLGLAYEQYF. DNA for the CDR3: TGCGCCAGCAGCCAAGGTCTGGGACTAGCCTACGAGCAGTACTTC.

In its sample, this clonotype was seen many times. J is TRBJ2-7 and V is TRBV7-2; D might be TRBD2 (6 bases). The germline V and J ends were trimmed by 2 bases and 13 bases, with 18 bases remaining between them. The V gene's germline CDR1 is SGHTA and CDR2 FQGNSA. The CDR3 is 13 amino acids. This CDR3 reads CASSLSRDSLGYF. CDR3 DNA sequence: TGTGCCAGCAGCTTATCCCGGGACTCCTTGGGATACTTC. Variable domain in full (rest from reference TRBV7-2 and TRBJ2-7): GAGVSQSPSNKVTEKGKDVELRCDPISGHTALYWYRQSLGQGLEFLIYFQGNSAPDKSGLPSDRFSAERTGGSVSTLTIQRTQQEDSAVYLCASSLSRDSLGYFGPGTRLTVT.